This T cell receptor beta chain was found in a study of OX40 agonist ivuxolimab in advanced cancers. TCRdb's table, derived via immunoSEQ multiplex PCR, lists solely in-frame clones and lacks some. The repertoire holds 14,000 or so clones, around 80% seen once, with roughly 19% in the top ten. Germline V gene data show CDR1 as ENHRY and CDR2 as SYGVKD. This CDR3 is 13 amino acids long. The V gene lost 0 bases and the J gene lost 2 bases, with 4 bases spanning the gap. The V call is TRBV10-3, the J call TRBJ1-1, with D uncertain. The source material was CD4+ or CD8+ T cells sorted from blood, sampled in a trial of the OX40 agonist ivuxolimab. The clonotype comes from an adult with an advanced solid tumor such as melanoma, head and neck, liver or kidney cancer. The CDR3 sequence is CAISESTNTEAFF. The DNA of the CDR3 is TGTGCCATCAGTGAGTCGACAAACACTGAAGCTTTCTTT.